These 27 T cell receptor beta chains were all obtained from the same sample, sequenced in a study of T-cell reconstitution after alpha-beta-depleted transplantation in children. TCRbeta library preparation incorporated unique molecular identifiers. TCRdb processed the PCR reads anew with MiXCR; each CDR3 protein has one entry. Of some 200,000 distinct CDR3 sequences listed, around 9.2% are singletons. The sequencing here drew on PBMCs, mostly from graft donor cells, taken 360 days after TCRalphabeta/CD19-depleted stem cell transplant. The receptors were sampled from a male patient aged 2 to 9 who had a stem cell transplant for acute myeloid leukemia, so the T cells may come from the graft donor.

V usage is TRBV6-1 and J usage is TRBJ1-1; D uncertain. The V gene's germline CDR1 is MNHNS and CDR2 SASEGT. CDR3 length equals 12 residues. V was cut by 3 bases and J by 4 bases, with 6 bases left in between. The CDR3 region is CASSDGPTEAFF. CDR3 coding DNA: TGTGCCAGCAGTGACGGCCCCACTGAAGCTTTCTTT.

The chain carries TRBV7-3 and TRBJ2-5; 9 bases match TRBD2. This CDR3 is built from 15 residues. CDR1 and CDR2 from the germline V gene are SGHTA and FQGTGA. J lost 2 bases, V lost 5 bases, and 6 bases had no gene match. CDR3: CASSPGLAEQETQYF. As DNA, the CDR3 is TGTGCCAGCAGCCCGGGACTAGCTGAACAAGAGACCCAGTACTTC.

The table lists this clonotype with a few counts. The rearrangement links TRBV4-1 to TRBJ1-4; D is unresolved. Trimming pared 0 bases from V and 4 bases from J, leaving 12 bases between. The CDR3 covers 16 residues. Germline CDR1 reads MGHRA; CDR2 reads YSYEKL. The CDR3 spells CASSQDWLLHNEKLFF. Here the CDR3 DNA reads TGCGCCAGCAGCCAAGATTGGCTGTTGCATAATGAAAAACTGTTTTTT.

This clonotype was found many times. CDR3 bases: TGCAGCGTTGGCTTGGGGAGTGACGAGCAGTACTTC. Its protein is CSVGLGSDEQYF. V usage is TRBV29-1 and J usage is TRBJ2-7; D perhaps matches TRBD2 (5 bases). The CDR3 sequence is 12 residues long. The ends were cut back, 4 bases at V and 5 bases at J, with 12 bases in the middle. CDR1 and CDR2 (germline): SQVTM, ANQGSEA.

The rearrangement links TRBV7-9 to TRBJ2-7, with D unresolved. Germline V gene data show CDR1 as SEHNR and CDR2 as FQNEAQ (reference sequence). V was shortened by 5 bases and J by 0 bases, with 11 bases between the two germline ends. The CDR3 totals 14 residues. CDR3 sequence reads: CASSKADSSYEQYV. CDR3 DNA sequence: TGTGCCAGCAGCAAAGCAGATAGCTCCTACGAGCAGTACGTC.

At least ten counts were recorded for this clonotype. The rearrangement links TRBV20-1 to TRBJ2-5, with TRBD2 matching 12 bases. The CDR3 contains 15 residues. CDR1 and CDR2 from the germline V gene are DFQATT and SNEGSKA (reference sequence). After removal of 0 bases from V and 4 bases from J, the junction contained 3 bases not matched to a gene. This chain's CDR3 is CSARDLLAGGETQYF. The CDR3 DNA follows: TGCAGTGCTAGAGATCTACTAGCGGGAGGAGAGACCCAGTACTTC.

The chain recombines TRBV12-3 or TRBV12-4 with TRBJ1-4; possibly TRBD1 for D (5 bases). Trimming pared 5 bases from V and 1 base from J, leaving 14 bases between. The CDR3 runs to 16 residues. The CDR3 DNA follows: TGTGCCAGCAGTCCCAGACAGCGACAAACTAATGAAAAACTGTTTTTT. This gives the protein CASSPRQRQTNEKLFF.

This clonotype has a count of ten or more. This chain connects TRBV12-3 or TRBV12-4 to TRBJ2-5; 9 positions match TRBD1. V lost 0 bases, J lost 5 bases, and 4 bases stayed unmatched. The CDR3 sequence is 15 residues long. The CDR3 here is CASSLATGGLETQYF. The CDR3 bases are TGTGCCAGCAGTTTAGCGACAGGGGGTTTGGAGACCCAGTACTTC.

This clonotype was seen a handful of times. The chain combines TRBV20-1 with TRBJ2-5; TRBD2 aligns across 14 bases. J gave up 4 bases and V 1 base, and 11 bases lay outside the gene matches. Germline-derived CDR1 and CDR2 are DFQATT and SNEGSKA (reference sequence). This CDR3 region has 18 residues. CDR3 loop: CSARGSGLAGGFIETQYF. CDR3 DNA sequence: TGCAGTGCTAGAGGGTCTGGACTAGCGGGAGGATTCATAGAGACCCAGTACTTC.

This clonotype turned up a few times. The V call is TRBV5-1, the J call TRBJ2-2, with D unclear. CDR1 and CDR2 (germline): SGHRS, YFSETQ. Trimming cost V 0 bases and J 2 bases, with 8 bases left between them. The CDR3 runs 15 residues. CDR3 sequence (DNA): TGCGCCAGCAGCTTGGTGGCTATTAACACCGGGGAGCTGTTTTTT. This codes for CASSLVAINTGELFF.

The chain has TRBV6-6 and TRBJ2-7; TRBD2 might be the D (5 bases). With 3 bases removed from V and 3 bases from J, the gap between germline ends came to 9 bases. The CDR3 runs to 13 residues. Per the germline V gene, CDR1 is MNHNY and CDR2 is SVGAGI (reference sequence). The CDR3 region has the DNA TGTGCCAGCAGTTATTCGGGGTTCTACGAGCAGTACGTC. Protein product: CASSYSGFYEQYV.

This clonotype was detected many times. The gene calls are TRBV12-3 or TRBV12-4 and TRBJ2-1, with unresolved D. The CDR3 contains 14 residues. The V end lost 3 bases, the J end lost 4 bases, and 10 bases lay between the germline ends. In DNA, the CDR3 is TGTGCCAGCAGTTTTCTACAGTTATACAATGAGCAGTTCTTC. This encodes CASSFLQLYNEQFF.

This clonotype has at least ten counts. The J gene is TRBJ2-1, the V gene TRBV5-1, with TRBD1 identical over 7 bases. The CDR3 contains 14 residues. Trimming at V came to 4 bases and at J to 6 bases, leaving 7 bases not matched to a gene. Per the germline V gene, CDR1 is SGHRS and CDR2 is YFSETQ. The CDR3 DNA sequence: TGCGCCAGCAGCATCCGGGACAGCCTCAATGAGCAGTTCTTC. Translation: CASSIRDSLNEQFF.

This clonotype was seen only a few times. The genes are TRBV11-2 and TRBJ2-4; perhaps TRBD2 as D (6 bases). V gave up 1 base and J gave up 7 bases, with 17 bases separating them. Germline V gene data show CDR1 as SGHAT and CDR2 as FQNNGV. The CDR3 totals 16 residues. CDR3 residues: CASSLVLVMGGNIQYF. The CDR3 region has the DNA TGTGCCAGCAGCTTAGTTCTCGTGATGGGAGGCAACATTCAGTACTTC.

CDR3 loop: CSARVNSGTMKSSYNEQFF. For the CDR3, the DNA is TGCAGTGCTAGAGTTAATAGCGGGACAATGAAAAGCTCCTACAATGAGCAGTTCTTC. The chain links TRBV20-1 to TRBJ2-1, with 8 bases lining up with TRBD2. Germline V CDR1 and CDR2: DFQATT, SNEGSKA (reference sequence). V lost 1 base, J lost 0 bases, and 14 bases stayed unmatched. CDR3 size: 19 residues.

This clonotype showed up just a few times. This sequence joins TRBV7-6 and TRBJ1-1; 10 bases map to TRBD1. V lost 3 bases to trimming and J lost 3 bases; unmatched junction nucleotides: 10. The V gene's germline CDR1 is SGHVS and CDR2 FNYEAQ. CDR3 length: 17 residues. The CDR3 DNA is TGTGCCAGCAGCTTGGGGACAGGGGCGCTGGGTGACACTGAAGCTTTCTTT. Translated: CASSLGTGALGDTEAFF. Variable domain in full (rest from reference TRBV7-6 and TRBJ1-1): GAGVSQSPRYKVTKRGQDVALRCDPISGHVSLYWYRQALGQGPEFLTYFNYEAQQDKSGLPNDRFSAERPEGSISTLTIQRTEQRDSAMYRCASSLGTGALGDTEAFFGQGTRLTVV.

This clonotype was observed many times. The V gene is TRBV24-1, the J gene TRBJ2-1, with TRBD1 as a possible D gene (5 bases). The V end was cut by 2 bases, the J end by 3 bases, with 10 bases between. CDR1 is KGHDR, CDR2 SFDVKD, per germline. CDR3 length: 15 amino acids. The CDR3 reads CATSDSGKSYNEQFF. In nucleotides, the CDR3 is TGTGCCACCAGTGATTCAGGGAAGAGCTACAATGAGCAGTTCTTC.

This clonotype was recorded a few times. The chain joins TRBV18 to TRBJ2-7; D is uncertain. There are 14 residues in the CDR3. CDR1 is KGHSH, CDR2 LQKENI, per germline. With 6 bases removed from V and 4 bases from J, the gap between germline ends came to 16 bases. The CDR3 protein is CASSLDPGPYEQYF. The CDR3 bases are TGTGCCAGCTCTTTGGACCCGGGCCCATACGAGCAGTACTTC.

This clonotype showed up many times. The chain combines TRBV20-1 with TRBJ1-1; D not resolved. Germline V lookup: CDR1 DFQATT, CDR2 SNEGSKA (reference sequence). V lost 3 bases, J lost 2 bases, and 7 bases lay in between. The CDR3 totals 12 residues. The CDR3 nucleotides read TGCAGTGCTAGGGGTGTCAACACTGAAGCTTTCTTT. Translation: CSARGVNTEAFF.

This clonotype showed up many times. This chain connects TRBV11-2 to TRBJ2-1; 7 bases are a match to TRBD2. Germline loops: CDR1 SGHAT, CDR2 FQNNGV. This CDR3 is built from 15 residues. The J segment lost 5 bases and the V segment lost 3 bases, leaving 7 bases of the junction unmatched. CDR3 nucleotide sequence: TGTGCCAGCAGCTTTAGCGGGCTACAACACAATGAGCAGTTCTTC. Protein product: CASSFSGLQHNEQFF.

The rearrangement joins TRBV27 to TRBJ2-2, with D perhaps TRBD2 (7 bases). The CDR3 totals 16 residues. Looked up from germline, CDR1 is MNHEY and CDR2 is SMNVEV (reference sequence). The germline V and J ends were trimmed by 5 bases and 0 bases, with 13 bases remaining between them. CDR3 nucleotides: TGTGCCAGCAGTCTAGGGGGGGCCCCGAACACCGGGGAGCTGTTTTTT. Translation gives CASSLGGAPNTGELFF.

This clonotype was observed at least ten times. The chain recombines TRBV12-3 or TRBV12-4 with TRBJ2-1; possibly TRBD1 or TRBD2 for D (5 bases each). The CDR3 totals 15 residues. The V and J ends lost 6 bases and 3 bases respectively, with 15 bases between them. This chain's CDR3 is CASSEGCWYYNEQFF. The CDR3 nucleotides read TGTGCCAGCAGCGAGGGGTGTTGGTACTACAATGAGCAGTTCTTC.

V is TRBV20-1 and J is TRBJ2-5; 8 nucleotides match TRBD2. Germline V gene sequence: CDR1 DFQATT, CDR2 SNEGSKA (reference sequence). The CDR3 spans 16 residues. The ends lost 0 bases at V and 5 bases at J; junction bases unmatched: 11. The DNA for the CDR3 is TGCAGTGCTAGAGATGGGACGGGAGGGCTTGGCGAGACCCAGTACTTC. Protein product: CSARDGTGGLGETQYF.

The chain combines TRBV2 with TRBJ1-4; D is undetermined. Germline CDR1 reads SNHLY; CDR2 reads FYNNEI. This CDR3 contains 14 residues. The V end lost 6 bases, the J end lost 6 bases, and 14 bases lay between the germline ends. CDR3 in amino acids: CASREEYSDEKLFF. CDR3 DNA: TGTGCCAGCAGGGAGGAGTACTCTGATGAAAAACTGTTTTTT.

This clonotype was seen many times. The J gene is TRBJ1-6, the V gene TRBV20-1, with D uncertain. CDR3 size: 14 residues. V lost 1 base and J lost 6, with 10 bases in between. Germline values: CDR1 DFQATT, CDR2 SNEGSKA (reference sequence). The CDR3 region has the DNA TGCAGTGCTAGAGGACCGGCCAGTAATTCACCCCTCCACTTT. Translated, it gives CSARGPASNSPLHF.

The chain links TRBV5-1 to TRBJ2-7, with 10 bases lining up with TRBD2. The germline V gene encodes CDR1 SGHRS and CDR2 YFSETQ. The J segment lost 2 bases and the V segment lost 2 bases, leaving 7 bases of the junction unmatched. This CDR3 has 16 amino acids. CDR3 DNA sequence: TGCGCCAGCAGCTTTGGGGGACTAGCGTTAACCTACGAGCAGTACTTC. Protein: CASSFGGLALTYEQYF.

In this sample, this clonotype turned up a few times. V usage is TRBV11-1 and J usage is TRBJ2-7; D possibly uses TRBD1 or TRBD2 (5 bases each). Germline CDR1 reads SGHAT; CDR2 reads FQDESV (reference sequence). The CDR3 runs 15 residues. The V end was cut by 7 bases, the J end by 1 base, with 17 bases between. CDR3 sequence (DNA): TGTGCCAGCACCCTGGGGCAGGGAGAATCCTACGAGCAGTACTTC. As protein: CASTLGQGESYEQYF.